The TCR beta chain described here comes from a study of CD4 T cells in relation to SARS-CoV-2 and coronaviruses. Turning to the study itself: After nine to eleven days of antigen culture, PBMC TCR beta CDR3s were sequenced.

Profiling relied on immunoSEQ multiplex PCR, and the TCRdb table lists in-frame clones only, not all of them. The sample lists some 16,000 clones, roughly 80% occurring once. This CDR3 region has 16 residues. Trimming cost V 3 bases and J 3 bases, with 17 bases left between them. Germline CDR1 is DFQATT and CDR2 is SNEGSKA (reference sequence). About this clone: Its cognate antigen is unknown.

Unexposed donor CD4+ T cells date from about 2011-2018, before the COVID-19 pandemic. Isolation of CD4+ T cells took place after approximately 10 days in culture. The rearrangement uses TRBV20-1 and TRBJ2-2, with a possible D match to TRBD2 (6 bases). Sequenced: CD4+ T cells from PBMCs, cultured in vitro. The TCR comes from a human donor in good health. CDR3 sequence reads: CSASSGVSGYTGELFF. The DNA for the CDR3 is TGCAGTGCTAGTTCTGGGGTTAGCGGATACACCGGGGAGCTGTTTTTT.